Listed below are T cell receptor beta chains from one sample, sequenced in a study of T cells expressing NK-cell markers. Each CDR3 protein gets one entry in TCRdb, which reprocessed the 5' RACE reads and gives no DNA. Its table records more than 400,000 distinct CDR3 sequences. Specimen: blood T cells: a sorted CD56 or NKG2C T cell subset, CD4+ or CD8+ T cells, or bulk PBMC T cells (not recorded which). All receptors derive from a woman between 18 and 75 years old in good health. The CDR3 runs from the conserved cysteine through the conserved F or W.

v_call: TRBV5-6
j_call: TRBJ2-3
cdr3_aa: CASSLALAGSTQYF

v_call: TRBV6-1
j_call: TRBJ1-6
cdr3_aa: CASKTGLGIPYNSPLHF

v_call: TRBV19
j_call: TRBJ2-3
cdr3_aa: CASSITSGFTDTQYF

v_call: TRBV9
j_call: TRBJ1-1
cdr3_aa: CASSPRGRGEAFF

v_call: TRBV5-1
j_call: TRBJ2-1
cdr3_aa: CASRFSNEQFF

v_call: TRBV12-3/TRBV12-4
j_call: TRBJ1-5
cdr3_aa: CASSWGKQGKNQPQHF

v_call: TRBV11-3
j_call: TRBJ2-1
cdr3_aa: CASSGTKGSYNEQFF

v_call: TRBV29-1
j_call: TRBJ1-2
cdr3_aa: CSVYGGMRYGYTF

v_call: TRBV12-3/TRBV12-4
j_call: TRBJ1-2
cdr3_aa: CASSDAKSNYGYTF

v_call: TRBV4-1
j_call: TRBJ2-1
cdr3_aa: CASSQVSGGNYNEQFF

v_call: TRBV7-9
j_call: TRBJ1-2
cdr3_aa: CASRQTGVDGYTF

v_call: TRBV20-1
j_call: TRBJ1-5
cdr3_aa: CSARRVSNQPQHF

v_call: TRBV20-1
j_call: TRBJ2-3
cdr3_aa: CSASEAGASTDTQYF

v_call: TRBV27
j_call: TRBJ1-1
cdr3_aa: CASKSGTTEAFF

v_call: TRBV4-3
j_call: TRBJ2-3
cdr3_aa: CASSQDASGARTDTQYF

v_call: TRBV3-1
j_call: TRBJ2-4
cdr3_aa: CASSPGRKNIQYF

v_call: TRBV20-1
j_call: TRBJ2-1
cdr3_aa: CSADDRGYNEQFF

v_call: TRBV5-6
j_call: TRBJ1-1
cdr3_aa: CASSLAGGITEAFF

v_call: TRBV5-5
j_call: TRBJ2-3
cdr3_aa: CASSLSNSDTQYF

v_call: TRBV5-4
j_call: TRBJ2-3
cdr3_aa: CASSLGPSGTDTQYF

v_call: TRBV27
j_call: TRBJ1-3
cdr3_aa: CASSPLAGTTGNTIYF

v_call: TRBV7-2
j_call: TRBJ1-6
cdr3_aa: CASSLPLNSPLHF

v_call: TRBV4-1
j_call: TRBJ2-5
cdr3_aa: CASSQDRSGGVQETQYF

v_call: TRBV19
j_call: TRBJ2-1
cdr3_aa: CASSPTISYNEQFF

v_call: TRBV12-3/TRBV12-4
j_call: TRBJ2-1
cdr3_aa: CASFYTGYSSYNEQFF